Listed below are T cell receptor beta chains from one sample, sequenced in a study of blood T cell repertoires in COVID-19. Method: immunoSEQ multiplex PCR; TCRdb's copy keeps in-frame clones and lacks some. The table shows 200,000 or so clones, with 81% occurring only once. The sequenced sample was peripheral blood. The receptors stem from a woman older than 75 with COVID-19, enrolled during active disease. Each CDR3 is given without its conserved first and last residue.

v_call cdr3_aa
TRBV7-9 ASSGVSTDTQY
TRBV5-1 ASSLTSGRAGSYEQY
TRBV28 ASSVPEANYGYT
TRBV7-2 ASSLVSGPGNTIY
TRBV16 ASSQDREAEAF
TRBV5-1 ASRRRETGSYEQY
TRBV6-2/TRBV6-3 ASSYRQGAEAF
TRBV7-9 ASSRGDVSIYGYT
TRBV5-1 ASRLTGGAGTDTQY
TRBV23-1 ASSQLQLQNSPLH
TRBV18 ASSRRDQGPQETQY
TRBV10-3 AISEGGRVQVDTQY
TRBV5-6 ASSLGGRGGQPQH
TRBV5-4 ASSLEQGNYGYT
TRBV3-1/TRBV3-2 ASSSQDRDQPQH
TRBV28 ASTISGGLNTEAF
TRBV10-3 AISTGQGPIQETQY
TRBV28 ASSLSERDGDYEQY
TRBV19 ASSTWASGDYGYT
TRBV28 ASSGGRLNYGYT
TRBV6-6 ASSPTGAGGAF
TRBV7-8 ASSTWTGKTIQPQH
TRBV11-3 ASSSYYLANTGELF
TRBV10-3 AISDRGWDEQF
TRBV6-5 ASFRGTSSYNEQF
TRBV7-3 ASSSRQAGSYNEQF
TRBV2 ASSAGVETQY
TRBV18 ASSPQASGATGELF
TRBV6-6 ASSYSEQFFYEQY
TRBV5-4 ASSLFRLEDEQY
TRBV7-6 ASSLSGGTIYNEQF
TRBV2 ASTRGLVRSEAF
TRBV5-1 ASSPGLAGFTDTQY
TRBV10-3 AISLSQVGSYEQY